The 10 T cell receptor beta chains in this list originate from one sample, sequenced in a study of blood T cell repertoires in COVID-19 (dated by TCRdb to about 2020). Preparation of the library involved the immunoSEQ multiplex PCR assay. TCRdb took this table from immuneACCESS and kept in-frame rearrangements with V and J called. Such tables lack part of the clones; where checked against another copy, unresolved V genes explain under half of the gap, and the rest is unexplained. The sample table holds roughly 30,000 clones, of which roughly 80% were seen once. About a sixth of the sample is taken by the ten largest. The sequenced material came from peripheral blood. Receptors originate from a woman in her sixties with acute or convalescent COVID-19.

J is TRBJ1-3 and V is TRBV5-5; 10 nucleotides match TRBD1. J was trimmed by 2 bases and V by 3 bases; bases with no gene match: 5. The germline V gene has CDR1 SGHKS and CDR2 YYEKEE (reference sequence). CDR3 length equals 16 residues. The CDR3 sequence: CASSSQTGGPGNTIYF. The CDR3 DNA reads as TGTGCCAGCAGCTCCCAGACAGGGGGCCCTGGAAACACCATATATTTT.

The chain couples TRBV7-2 to TRBJ2-7; 8 nucleotides line up with TRBD1. Germline assignment: CDR1 SGHTA and CDR2 FQGNSA. With V trimmed by 4 bases and J by 1 base, 6 bases remained unmatched. CDR3 length: 15 amino acids. The CDR3 sequence: CASSWAGTGSYEQYF. In DNA, the CDR3 is TGTGCCAGCAGCTGGGCCGGGACAGGATCCTACGAGCAGTACTTC.

The chain employs TRBV7-3 and TRBJ2-3, with 13 bases matching TRBD2. The CDR3 has 16 residues. The V gene's germline CDR1 is SGHTA and CDR2 FQGTGA. V trimming: 4 bases; J trimming: 6 bases; junction bases outside the gene matches: 7. CDR3 protein: CASSSGLAGVRDTQYF. CDR3 sequence (DNA): TGTGCCAGCAGCTCCGGACTAGCGGGGGTACGCGATACGCAGTATTTT. Full variable domain (missing parts from reference TRBV7-3 and TRBJ2-3): GAGVSQTPSNKVTEKGKYVELRCDPISGHTALYWYRQSLGQGPEFLIYFQGTGAADDSGLPNDRFFAVRPEGSVSTLKIQRTERGDSAVYLCASSSGLAGVRDTQYFGPGTRLTVL.

This clone came up once. The chain carries TRBV28 and TRBJ2-1; D possibly corresponds to TRBD2 (6 bases). The CDR3 is made up of 14 amino acids. With 3 bases removed from V and 4 bases from J, the gap between germline ends came to 10 bases. The germline V gene encodes CDR1 MDHEN and CDR2 SYDVKM. In DNA form, the CDR3 reads TGTGCCAGCAGTTTGTCCCGGGGGTACAATGAGCAGTTCTTC. It codes for CASSLSRGYNEQFF.

The chain uses TRBV5-1 and TRBJ2-2; 8 positions match TRBD1. V lost 4 bases to trimming and J lost 3 bases; unmatched junction nucleotides: 5. CDR3 length: 15 residues. Germline V gene lookup returns CDR1 SGHRS and CDR2 YFSETQ. CDR3 amino acids: CASSNGQGDTGELFF. The CDR3 nucleotides read TGCGCCAGCAGCAATGGACAGGGAGACACCGGGGAGCTGTTTTTT.

The chain links TRBV6-6 to TRBJ1-6, with 8 bases identical to TRBD1. The germline gives CDR1 MNHNY, CDR2 SVGAGI (reference sequence). Trimming removed 6 bases from V and 7 bases from J; junction bases left unmatched: 8. The CDR3 consists of 15 residues. The CDR3 loop reads CASSPRQGRNSPLHF. CDR3 bases: TGTGCCAGCAGCCCAAGACAGGGGAGGAATTCACCCCTCCACTTT.

V and J are TRBV5-4 and TRBJ2-1, with TRBD2 identical over 7 bases. The CDR3 is made up of 14 amino acids. V lost 5 bases to trimming and J lost 4 bases; unmatched junction nucleotides: 6. Per germline, CDR1 SGHNT and CDR2 YYREEE (reference sequence). As DNA, the CDR3 is TGTGCCAGCAGGGGCGGGGGAGCTTACAATGAGCAGTTCTTC. Encoded protein: CASRGGGAYNEQFF.

CDR3 region: CASLLTGGGYTF. CDR3 DNA: TGTGCCAGCCTCCTAACAGGGGGTGGCTACACCTTC. V usage is TRBV2 and J usage is TRBJ1-2; 8 bases align to TRBD1. J gave up 7 bases and V 8 bases, and 6 bases lay outside the gene matches. CDR1 SNHLY and CDR2 FYNNEI come from the germline V gene. The CDR3 totals 12 residues.

This rearrangement joins TRBV5-4 to TRBJ2-3, with TRBD2 matching 12 bases. The J segment lost 4 bases and the V segment lost 3 bases, leaving 9 bases of the junction unmatched. The CDR3 loop spans 17 amino acids. In germline, CDR1 is SGHNT, CDR2 YYREEE (reference sequence). The CDR3 loop reads CASSSLAGGLSADTQYF. In nucleotides, the CDR3 is TGTGCCAGCAGCTCACTAGCGGGGGGACTATCCGCAGATACGCAGTATTTT.

V and J are TRBV5-5 and TRBJ1-1, with D possibly matching TRBD1 (5 bases). The CDR3 runs 16 residues. Looked up from germline, CDR1 is SGHKS and CDR2 is YYEKEE (reference sequence). Trimming stripped 4 bases from V and 5 bases from J, with 21 bases between. The CDR3 is CASSHPDWGVRTEAFF. CDR3 in DNA: TGTGCCAGCAGCCACCCGGATTGGGGGGTCAGAACTGAAGCTTTCTTT.